This TCR beta chain was recovered during a study of T cells after yellow fever vaccination. Overall study: Fractions of limited cellularity were prepared by means of SMART-Seq v4 Ultra Low Input.

General observations from the study: Across the CD4 and CD8 compartments, a small share of clonotypes was present in both. On re-exposure, the response was weaker but peaked faster, at day 5 versus 15. After the booster, 95% to 98% of CD4 and about 90% of CD8 primary-response clones were re-detected.

Via MiXCR, TCRdb re-called the 5' RACE reads, giving one row per CDR3 protein. The data show 500,000 to 650,000 distinct CDR3 sequences, with 9% to 15% seen just once and 15% held by the top ten. V trimming: 6 bases; J trimming: 0 bases; junction bases outside the gene matches: 4. The CDR3 extends over 14 amino acids. From germline, CDR1 is LNHDA and CDR2 SQIVND (reference sequence). This clonotype has a count of ten or more. Its antigen is unidentified. The J gene is TRBJ1-1, the V gene TRBV19; 7 bases match TRBD1. The receptor was isolated from a man aged 25-45 years who received the YFV17D yellow fever vaccine. The input for sequencing was PBMCs, taken on the day of the yellow fever booster vaccination. The CDR3 loop reads CASRGGLMNTEAFF. CDR3 nucleotides: TGTGCCAGTAGAGGGGGCCTCATGAACACTGAAGCTTTCTTT.